Listed below are T cell receptor beta chains from one sample, sequenced in a study of cytomegalovirus exposure and HLA in healthy donors. The repertoire was sequenced with immunoSEQ multiplex PCR; TCRdb's copy has only in-frame clones and lacks some. The sample gives around 40,000 clones, about 70% of which show up once; approximately 3.5% is in the top ten. Sequencing was performed on PBMCs. These TCRs come from a man aged 35 to 55 in good health and CMV-seronegative. Each CDR3 is given with its conserved first and last residue. D genes are given only for firm matches. The size entry is marked missing in some rows and otherwise reads once, few, many or a size class.

j_call clone_size d_call v_call cdr3_aa cdr3_nt
TRBJ1-2 NA TRBD1 TRBV6-1 CASSAATQGVEGYTF TGTGCCAGCAGTGCCGCGACTCAGGGGGTAGAAGGCTACACCTTC
TRBJ2-7 few TRBD1 TRBV30 CAWSLAGTGPYEQYF TGTGCCTGGAGTCTCGCCGGGACAGGGCCCTACGAGCAGTACTTC
TRBJ1-6 NA NA TRBV28 CASSMTVNNSPLHF TGTGCCAGCAGTATGACAGTTAATAATTCACCCCTCCACTTT
TRBJ2-7 NA TRBD2 TRBV6-5 CASSSGLATYEQYF TGTGCCAGCTCCTCGGGACTAGCGACTTACGAGCAGTACTTC
TRBJ2-1 few NA TRBV6-4 CASSSVADPYNEQFF TGTGCCAGCAGTTCAGTAGCAGACCCTTACAATGAGCAGTTCTTC
TRBJ2-5 NA NA TRBV30 CAWSGGGQRETQYF TGTGCCTGGAGTGGGGGGGGGCAACGGGAGACCCAGTACTTC
TRBJ2-2 NA NA TRBV7-2 CASSLGGRSGTGELFF TGTGCCAGCAGCTTAGGGGGGAGGTCTGGCACCGGGGAGCTGTTTTTT
TRBJ1-2 few TRBD1 TRBV10-3 CAISEWDRINYGYTF TGTGCCATCAGTGAGTGGGACAGGATAAACTATGGCTACACCTTC
TRBJ2-5 NA TRBD2 TRBV12-5 CASGSGQLTSGGAGETQYF TGTGCTAGTGGAAGTGGGCAGTTGACTAGCGGGGGGGCGGGTGAGACCCAGTACTTC
TRBJ2-7 NA NA TRBV28 CASSFPGAYEQYF TGTGCCAGCAGTTTCCCAGGGGCCTACGAGCAGTACTTC
TRBJ1-5 few NA TRBV25-1 CASSASGNNQPQHF TGTGCCAGCAGTGCTTCGGGGAACAATCAGCCCCAGCATTTT
TRBJ1-5 medium-sized NA TRBV19 CASSIWEGIGNQPQHF TGTGCCAGTAGTATTTGGGAGGGGATCGGCAATCAGCCCCAGCATTTT
TRBJ2-5 NA NA TRBV7-2 CASSPAKTQYF TGTGCCAGCAGCCCCGCTAAGACCCAGTACTTC
TRBJ2-2 NA TRBD2 TRBV11-2 CASSPTSEENTGELFF TGTGCCAGCAGCCCGACTAGCGAAGAGAACACCGGGGAGCTGTTTTTT
TRBJ2-7 NA NA TRBV30 CASGHAYEQYF TGTGCCTCAGGTCACGCCTACGAGCAGTACTTC
TRBJ1-2 NA NA TRBV2 CASSEEAVANYGYTF TGTGCCAGCAGTGAAGAAGCCGTGGCTAACTATGGCTACACCTTC
TRBJ2-2 few TRBD1 TRBV7-8 CASSSRDRNTGELFF TGTGCCAGCAGCTCCCGGGACAGGAACACCGGGGAGCTGTTTTTT
TRBJ1-1 NA NA TRBV27 CASSANPGHWTEAFF TGTGCCAGCAGTGCGAACCCGGGACATTGGACTGAAGCTTTCTTT
TRBJ1-3 NA NA TRBV6-1 CASSEGGFSGNTIYF TGTGCCAGCAGTGAAGGAGGCTTCTCTGGAAACACCATATATTTT
TRBJ2-7 NA NA TRBV7-9 CASSLRYEQYF TGTGCCAGCAGCTTACGCTACGAGCAGTACTTC
TRBJ2-7 NA TRBD2 TRBV7-2 CASSRTSGGAWEQYF TGTGCCAGCAGCCGGACTAGCGGGGGAGCATGGGAGCAGTACTTC
TRBJ1-5 NA NA TRBV4-1 CASSQDGGLGNQPQHF TGCGCCAGCAGCCAAGATGGGGGCCTCGGCAATCAGCCCCAGCATTTT
TRBJ1-2 NA TRBD1 TRBV2 CASSPGTGRLGYYGYTF TGTGCCAGCAGCCCTGGGACAGGGAGATTGGGGTACTATGGCTACACCTTC
TRBJ2-7 NA NA TRBV4-1 CASSQEGVETGTGEQYF TGCGCCAGCAGCCAAGAAGGAGTGGAGACAGGAACCGGCGAGCAGTACTTC
TRBJ2-5 NA TRBD2 TRBV7-9 CASSLDSGEETQYF TGTGCCAGCAGCTTAGATAGCGGGGAAGAGACCCAGTACTTC
TRBJ1-3 NA TRBD1 TRBV6-1 CASSPGTAGNTIYF TGTGCCAGCAGCCCGGGGACAGCTGGAAACACCATATATTTT
TRBJ2-7 NA TRBD1 TRBV4-1 CASSRPGTASYEQYF TGCGCCAGCAGCCGCCCCGGGACAGCCTCCTACGAGCAGTACTTC
TRBJ2-5 NA TRBD1 TRBV10-3 CAISGGQGGSETQYF TGTGCCATCAGTGGGGGACAGGGAGGGTCAGAGACCCAGTACTTC
TRBJ2-5 few NA TRBV7-6 CASSLLYQETQYF TGTGCCAGCAGCTTACTGTACCAAGAGACCCAGTACTTC
TRBJ1-1 NA TRBD1 TRBV30 CAWSGDSFKMNTEAFF TGTGCCTGGAGTGGGGACAGTTTCAAAATGAACACTGAAGCTTTCTTT
TRBJ1-4 NA NA TRBV29-1 CSVENGQQNEKLFF TGCAGCGTTGAAAACGGACAGCAAAATGAAAAACTGTTTTTT
TRBJ2-1 few NA TRBV5-1 CASSFTWGRNEQFF TGCGCCAGCAGCTTTACGTGGGGGAGGAATGAGCAGTTCTTC